This section outlines one TCR beta chain sequence together with its context. What it binds is not known. Compared with germline, one end of the junction differs, possibly owing to a read error. What was amplified from RNA transcripts were TCR beta CDR3 regions. First-round RT-PCR with HTBI primers amplified the TCR CDR3 region. TCRdb processed the multiplex PCR reads anew with MiXCR; each CDR3 protein has one entry. In the table there are approximately 600,000 distinct CDR3 sequences, approximately 14% of which are singletons. Ophthalmopathy patients showed a Clinical Activity Score of at least 3, NOSPECS grade of at least 4 and duration under 3 months. This sample was taken from a study of T cells in Graves' hyperthyroidism and ophthalmopathy. Notes on the study in general: In the blood, most expanded thyroid clonotypes above 0.001 appeared as well. Ophthalmopathy was told apart from stable hyperthyroidism by a 13 V-J model.

Germline CDR1 is SGHVS and CDR2 is FQNEAQ. The CDR3 runs 15 residues. Source material: blood. The chain combines TRBV7-8 with TRBJ1-1; 8 bases align to TRBD1. The receptor's source is a woman aged 18-29 years with Graves' ophthalmopathy. Here the CDR3 DNA reads TGTGCCACCAGCCCTCGACAGGGGAGGAACACTGAAGCTTTCTTT. Amino acids: CATSPRQGRNTEAFF. Drawing the rest from reference TRBV7-8 and TRBJ1-1, the complete variable domain is GAGVSQSPRYKVAKRGQDVALRCDPISGHVSLFWYQQALGQGPEFLTYFQNEAQLDKSGLPSDRFFAERPEGSVSTLKIQRTQQEDSAVYLCATSPRQGRNTEAFFGQGTRLTVV.